The 31 T cell receptor beta chains listed next were all sequenced from one sample in a study of OX40 agonist ivuxolimab in advanced cancers. Profiled with immunoSEQ multiplex PCR; TCRdb holds only in-frame clones, not every one. The table has about 55,000 clones, around 85% seen once. The source material was CD4+ or CD8+ T cells sorted from blood, sampled in a trial of the OX40 agonist ivuxolimab. The receptors were gathered from an adult with an advanced solid tumor such as melanoma, head and neck, liver or kidney cancer.

V and J are TRBV6-1 and TRBJ2-7, with a weak D call TRBD1 (5 bases). CDR1 and CDR2 from the germline V gene are MNHNS and SASEGT. Trimming removed 4 bases from V and 7 bases from J, with 8 bases in between. This CDR3 is built from 11 residues. This CDR3 reads CASSARQEQYF. As DNA, the CDR3 is TGTGCCAGCAGTGCCCGACAGGAGCAGTACTTC.

The V and J genes are TRBV2 and TRBJ2-1; D unresolved. Per the germline V gene, CDR1 is SNHLY and CDR2 is FYNNEI. V was shortened by 1 base and J by 0 bases, with 7 bases between the two germline ends. The length of the CDR3 is 15 residues. The DNA of the CDR3 is TGTGCCAGCAGTGAAGGAGGAAGCTCCTACAATGAGCAGTTCTTC. It translates to CASSEGGSSYNEQFF.

V and J are TRBV2 and TRBJ1-4; 7 positions agree with TRBD1. The V gene end was trimmed by 6 bases and the J gene end by 0 bases; junction bases not matched to a gene: 13. CDR3 length: 18 residues. Germline V gene sequence: CDR1 SNHLY, CDR2 FYNNEI. CDR3 region: CASSDPRDSPSTNEKLFF. The DNA of the CDR3 is TGTGCCAGCAGCGACCCCCGGGACAGCCCATCAACTAATGAAAAACTGTTTTTT.

The CDR3 reads CASSYGFNEKLFF. The DNA of the CDR3 is TGTGCCAGCAGTTATGGCTTTAATGAAAAACTGTTTTTT. The V and J genes are TRBV6-5 and TRBJ1-4; no firm D call. Trimming removed 3 bases at V and 4 bases at J, with 6 bases between. The CDR3 has 13 amino acids. CDR1 and CDR2 (germline): MNHEY, SVGAGI.

This rearrangement joins TRBV6-5 to TRBJ2-7; TRBD1 matches 8 bases. This CDR3 is built from 16 residues. J was trimmed by 3 bases and V by 1 base; bases with no gene match: 8. The germline V gene has CDR1 MNHEY and CDR2 SVGAGI. DNA of the CDR3: TGTGCCAGCAGTTACTTACCGGGACAGGACCTCTACGAGCAGTACTTC. Translation: CASSYLPGQDLYEQYF.

The V and J genes are TRBV7-2 and TRBJ2-1; 10 nucleotides agree with TRBD1. The CDR3 is 16 amino acids. Trimming cost V 5 bases and J 7 bases; bases outside gene matches: 11. Germline CDR1 is SGHTA and CDR2 is FQGNSA. The CDR3 DNA reads as TGTGCCAGCAGCAGTTACCCGACAGGGGGCGAGAATGAGCAGTTCTTC. The encoded protein is CASSSYPTGGENEQFF.

The V gene is TRBV5-6, the J gene TRBJ1-2, with 7 bases fitting TRBD1. This CDR3 region has 13 residues. CDR1 is SGHDT and CDR2 is YYEEEE in the germline V gene. Trimming took 9 bases from V and 1 from J; bases not matched to a gene: 6. CDR3 loop: CATGTVLNYGYTF. The CDR3 DNA reads as TGTGCCACCGGGACAGTTCTTAACTATGGCTACACCTTC.

This clone was observed a single time. The CDR3 reads CATSRSGQSSGNTIYF. As DNA, the CDR3 is TGTGCCACCAGCAGGTCGGGACAGAGCTCTGGAAACACCATATATTTT. The V gene is TRBV15, the J gene TRBJ1-3; 7 bases are a match to TRBD1. Per germline, CDR1 LNHNV and CDR2 YYDKDF (reference sequence). The CDR3 sequence is 16 residues long. Trimming took 3 bases from V and 0 from J; bases not matched to a gene: 5.

DNA of the CDR3: TGTGCCAGCAGCGAGATACCGACGGGACAGACAGATGGCTACACCTTC. It translates to CASSEIPTGQTDGYTF. The gene calls are TRBV28 and TRBJ1-2; 7 nucleotides align to TRBD1. Germline trimming cut 6 bases from V and 6 bases from J; bases unmatched to any gene: 16. CDR3 length equals 16 residues. The germline gives CDR1 MDHEN, CDR2 SYDVKM.

J is TRBJ1-2 and V is TRBV7-9; D may be TRBD1 (5 bases). Germline assignment: CDR1 SEHNR and CDR2 FQNEAQ (reference sequence). V shed 1 base and J shed 4 bases, with 13 bases lying between them. This CDR3 has 15 amino acids. Here the CDR3 reads CASSLEAGSPYGYTF. The CDR3 nucleotides read TGTGCCAGCAGCTTAGAGGCAGGGAGCCCCTATGGCTACACCTTC.

The chain links TRBV7-9 to TRBJ2-2; D could derive from TRBD1 or TRBD2 (5 bases each). The CDR3 runs 15 residues. V dropped 5 bases and J dropped 6 bases, with 16 bases sitting between them. From germline, CDR1 is SEHNR and CDR2 FQNEAQ (reference sequence). The CDR3 DNA is TGTGCCAGCAGCCCTCCTCTGGGGGATCCCGGGGAGCTGTTTTTT. Translated, it gives CASSPPLGDPGELFF.

This chain links TRBV18 with TRBJ2-1, with TRBD1 matching over 9 bases. In germline, CDR1 is KGHSH, CDR2 LQKENI. V trimming: 7 bases; J trimming: 2 bases; junction bases outside the gene matches: 12. The CDR3 consists of 17 residues. The DNA for the CDR3 is TGTGCCAGCTGGACTCCTCCCGGGACAGGGACCTACAATGAGCAGTTCTTC. It codes for CASWTPPGTGTYNEQFF.

DNA for the CDR3: TGCGCCAGCAGCTTGCGGGTGGGGGAGACCCAGTACTTC. Its protein is CASSLRVGETQYF. V is TRBV5-1 and J is TRBJ2-5, with unresolved D. Germline lookup yields CDR1 SGHRS and CDR2 YFSETQ. The CDR3 loop spans 13 amino acids. The V and J ends lost 1 base and 5 bases respectively, with 9 bases between them.

The CDR3 nucleotides read TGCGCCAGCAGCTTGGGGGGACTGGAAGCTTTCTTT. Its translation is CASSLGGLEAFF. The genes are TRBV5-1 and TRBJ1-1, with D perhaps TRBD1 (5 bases). Germline V lookup: CDR1 SGHRS, CDR2 YFSETQ. The CDR3 extends over 12 amino acids. The ends were cut back, 0 bases at V and 8 bases at J, with 8 bases in the middle.

The rearrangement uses TRBV6-5 and TRBJ2-7, with 10 bases fitting TRBD1. CDR3 length equals 15 residues. Germline V gene data show CDR1 as MNHEY and CDR2 as SVGAGI. Trimming cost V 2 bases and J 1 base; bases outside gene matches: 2. The CDR3 DNA is TGTGCCAGCAGTTACGGGACAGGGGCTTCCTACGAGCAGTACTTC. Residues: CASSYGTGASYEQYF.

This rearrangement joins TRBV7-2 to TRBJ2-2, with D unclear. Trimming took 0 bases from V and 1 from J, leaving 9 bases between them. The CDR3 sequence is 16 residues long. Germline-derived CDR1 and CDR2 are SGHTA and FQGNSA. The CDR3 DNA is TGTGCCAGCAGCTTAGCGGCGTGGGGGAACACCGGGGAGCTGTTTTTT. Its translation: CASSLAAWGNTGELFF.

The chain links TRBV6-4 to TRBJ1-4; D is possibly TRBD1 (6 bases). The V gene lost 0 bases and the J gene lost 0 bases, with 17 bases spanning the gap. The CDR3 is 19 residues long. Germline V gene data show CDR1 as MRHNA and CDR2 as SNTAGT. CDR3 amino acids: CASSDSAGAIITTNEKLFF. The CDR3 coding sequence is TGTGCCAGCAGTGACTCTGCAGGGGCGATTATTACAACTAATGAAAAACTGTTTTTT.

The genes are TRBV7-3 and TRBJ2-1; 8 bases align to TRBD1. The ends lost 2 bases at V and 3 bases at J; junction bases unmatched: 0. The CDR3 length is 14 residues. Germline V lookup: CDR1 SGHTA, CDR2 FQGTGA. CDR3 protein: CASSLGTGYNEQFF. In DNA, the CDR3 is TGTGCCAGCAGCTTAGGGACAGGCTACAATGAGCAGTTCTTC.

This clone was counted a few times. The V call is TRBV14, the J call TRBJ1-2; D gene ambiguous. The germline V and J ends were trimmed by 0 bases and 6 bases, with 14 bases remaining between them. Germline V lookup: CDR1 SGHDN, CDR2 FVKESK. The CDR3 runs to 15 residues. The CDR3 is CASSQDYSAFDGYTF. The CDR3, as DNA: TGTGCCAGCAGCCAAGATTATTCGGCTTTCGATGGCTACACCTTC.

The chain links TRBV5-3 to TRBJ2-5; D possibly corresponds to TRBD2 (7 bases). TRBV5-3 is designated an ORF whose function remains uncertain. The ends were cut back, 3 bases at V and 0 bases at J, with 15 bases in the middle. The CDR3 loop spans 16 amino acids. The CDR3 DNA reads as TGTGCCAGAAGCTCTAAGTGGGGGGGCTACCAAGAGACCCAGTACTTC. Amino acid sequence: CARSSKWGGYQETQYF.

The V gene is TRBV11-2, the J gene TRBJ2-2, with D unresolved. The V end was cut by 1 base, the J end by 5 bases, with 11 bases between. The germline V gene encodes CDR1 SGHAT and CDR2 FQNNGV. This CDR3 spans 15 amino acids. This chain's CDR3 is CASSLARLGTGELFF. In nucleotides, the CDR3 is TGTGCCAGCAGCTTAGCCCGGTTGGGGACCGGGGAGCTGTTTTTT.

The chain carries TRBV7-9 and TRBJ2-7; D gene uncertain. V was clipped by 5 bases and J by 5 bases, with 16 bases between them. Germline values: CDR1 SEHNR, CDR2 FQNEAQ (reference sequence). The CDR3 loop spans 14 amino acids. CDR3 loop: CASSALSRGHEQYF. As DNA, the CDR3 is TGTGCCAGCAGCGCTCTATCCCGAGGACACGAGCAGTACTTC.

The rearrangement uses TRBV7-6 and TRBJ1-2, with D possibly being TRBD1 (6 bases). Trimming removed 5 bases from V and 2 bases from J, with 9 bases in between. Germline V gene sequence: CDR1 SGHVS, CDR2 FNYEAQ. The CDR3 sequence is 13 residues long. The CDR3 DNA reads as TGTGCCAGCAGCCCGGGACACAACTATGGCTACACCTTC. This codes for CASSPGHNYGYTF. The full variable domain, rest sourced from reference TRBV7-6 and TRBJ1-2, is GAGVSQSPRYKVTKRGQDVALRCDPISGHVSLYWYRQALGQGPEFLTYFNYEAQQDKSGLPNDRFSAERPEGSISTLTIQRTEQRDSAMYRCASSPGHNYGYTFGSGTRLTVV.

This clone was recorded only once. The gene calls are TRBV4-3 and TRBJ2-7; 9 bases fit TRBD1. The CDR3 consists of 14 residues. Losses at the gene ends were 4 bases for V and 3 bases for J; bases not matched to a gene: 4. Germline V gene lookup returns CDR1 LGHNA and CDR2 YSLEER. CDR3 sequence (DNA): TGCGCCAGCAGCCCGAGGACAGGGGTCTACGAGCAGTACTTC. Protein product: CASSPRTGVYEQYF.

CDR3 sequence reads: CASSLGWGNEQFF. CDR3 coding DNA: TGTGCCAGCAGCTTGGGTTGGGGGAATGAGCAGTTCTTC. This chain uses TRBV11-2 with TRBJ2-1; perhaps D is TRBD1 or TRBD2 (5 bases each). The CDR3 sequence is 13 residues long. Trimming left V 3 bases short and J 7 bases short, with 10 bases between. From germline, CDR1 is SGHAT and CDR2 FQNNGV.

The chain is built from TRBV11-2 and TRBJ2-1, with TRBD1 identical over 7 bases. V was pared by 5 bases and J by 4 bases, with 2 bases of the junction left unmatched. Germline CDR1 SGHAT, CDR2 FQNNGV. CDR3 length: 13 amino acids. This CDR3 reads CASSQTGYNEQFF. DNA for the CDR3: TGTGCCAGCAGCCAGACAGGGTACAATGAGCAGTTCTTC.

The chain joins TRBV28 to TRBJ2-7, with TRBD2 matching over 7 bases. The CDR3 sequence is 14 residues long. The germline gives CDR1 MDHEN, CDR2 SYDVKM. V was pared by 7 bases and J by 3 bases, with 9 bases of the junction left unmatched. CDR3 sequence reads: CASILGAGFYEQYF. The DNA of the CDR3 is TGTGCCAGCATCCTTGGAGCGGGGTTCTACGAGCAGTACTTC.

A word on this clone: Other DNA sequences of this sample code for an identical CDR3. V gene TRBV7-9 combines with J gene TRBJ1-2; D is unclear. Per the germline V gene, CDR1 is SEHNR and CDR2 is FQNEAQ (reference sequence). The CDR3 is 12 residues long. V was shortened by 1 base and J by 7 bases, with 7 bases between the two germline ends. The CDR3: CASSLVRSGYTF. CDR3 nucleotide sequence: TGTGCCAGCAGCTTAGTACGATCTGGCTACACCTTC.

This clone was found a few times. CDR3 sequence: CASTEATPEQYF. DNA of the CDR3: TGTGCCAGCACCGAAGCCACCCCCGAGCAGTACTTC. The chain couples TRBV2 to TRBJ2-7; D is unclear. This CDR3 has 12 residues. Germline CDR1 is SNHLY and CDR2 is FYNNEI. V lost 7 bases to trimming and J lost 6 bases, with 13 bases between them.

A single count supports this clone. This chain links TRBV9 with TRBJ1-5; maybe TRBD1 (6 bases). The ends were cut back, 7 bases at V and 7 bases at J, with 15 bases in the middle. The CDR3 has 13 residues. CDR1 SGDLS and CDR2 YYNGEE come from the germline V gene. Written as DNA, the CDR3 is TGTGCCAGCGGGGCCGGGGGGGGCCAGCCCCAGCATTTT. The encoded protein is CASGAGGGQPQHF. Combining the CDR3 with reference TRBV9 and TRBJ1-5 gives the whole variable domain DSGVTQTPKHLITATGQRVTLRCSPRSGDLSVYWYQQSLDQGLQFLIQYYNGEERAKGNILERFSAQQFPDLHSELNLSSLELGDSALYFCASGAGGGQPQHFGDGTRLSIL.

At least ten counts were recorded for this clone. The chain carries TRBV14 and TRBJ2-7; possibly TRBD1 or TRBD2 for D (7 bases each). The length of the CDR3 is 16 residues. Trimming shortened V by 4 bases and J by 3 bases, and 19 bases separated the two germline ends. Germline CDR1 SGHDN, CDR2 FVKESK. CDR3 sequence reads: CASSPQGGSRSYEQYF. In DNA, the CDR3 is TGTGCCAGCAGCCCTCAGGGGGGGTCGAGGAGCTACGAGCAGTACTTC.